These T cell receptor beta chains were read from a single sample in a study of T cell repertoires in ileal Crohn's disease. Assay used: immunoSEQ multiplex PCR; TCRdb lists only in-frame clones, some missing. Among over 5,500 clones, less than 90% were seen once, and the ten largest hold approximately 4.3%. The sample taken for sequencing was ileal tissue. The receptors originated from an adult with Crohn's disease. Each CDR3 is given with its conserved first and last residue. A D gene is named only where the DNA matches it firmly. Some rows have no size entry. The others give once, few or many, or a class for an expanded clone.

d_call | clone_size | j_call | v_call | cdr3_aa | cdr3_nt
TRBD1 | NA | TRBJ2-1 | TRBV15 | CATSRDDFAGGNEQFF | TGTGCCACCAGCAGAGATGACTTCGCAGGGGGCAATGAGCAGTTCTTC
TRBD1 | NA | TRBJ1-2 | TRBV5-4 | CASSLAKGAYGYTF | TGTGCCAGCAGCTTGGCCAAGGGGGCTTATGGCTACACCTTC
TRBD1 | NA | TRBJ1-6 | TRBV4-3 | CASSQADRDSSPLHF | TGCGCCAGCAGCCAAGCGGACAGGGACTCTTCACCCCTCCACTTT
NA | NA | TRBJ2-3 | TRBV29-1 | CSSKGGAGTDTQYF | TGCAGCTCAAAGGGGGGCGCGGGCACAGATACGCAGTATTTT
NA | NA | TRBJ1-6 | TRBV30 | CACRQDSSYNSPLHF | TGTGCCTGCCGACAGGACAGCTCCTATAATTCACCCCTCCACTTT
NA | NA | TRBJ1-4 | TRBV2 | CASRPDRSPTNEKLFF | TGTGCCAGCAGACCCGACAGATCCCCAACTAATGAAAAACTGTTTTTT
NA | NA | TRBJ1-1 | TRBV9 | CASSVVGGGTEAFF | TGTGCCAGCAGCGTAGTGGGGGGCGGCACTGAAGCTTTCTTT
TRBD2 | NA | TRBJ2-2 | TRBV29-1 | CSVDTSGGRMTGELFF | TGCAGCGTTGACACTAGCGGGGGGCGAATGACCGGGGAGCTGTTTTTT
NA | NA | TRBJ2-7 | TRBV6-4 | CASSDGQNHYEQYF | TGTGCCAGCAGTGACGGACAAAACCACTACGAGCAGTACTTC
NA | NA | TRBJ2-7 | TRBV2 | CASSEAKGTVTYEQYF | TGTGCCAGCAGTGAGGCGAAGGGCACAGTAACCTACGAGCAGTACTTC
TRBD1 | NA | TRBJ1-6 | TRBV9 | CASSGGTGDSPLHF | TGTGCCAGCAGCGGCGGGACAGGGGACTCACCCCTCCACTTT
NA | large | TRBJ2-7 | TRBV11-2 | CASSLEVLEQYF | TGTGCCAGCAGCTTGGAAGTTCTAGAGCAGTACTTC
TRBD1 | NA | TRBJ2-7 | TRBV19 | CASSIDGQGTYEQYF | TGTGCCAGTAGTATAGATGGACAGGGAACGTACGAGCAGTACTTC
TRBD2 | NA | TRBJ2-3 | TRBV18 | CASSPRTSGPRDTQYF | TGTGCCAGCTCACCGAGGACTAGCGGGCCTCGGGATACGCAGTATTTT
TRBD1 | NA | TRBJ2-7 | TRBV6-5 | CASSEWDRAYEQYF | TGTGCCAGCAGCGAATGGGACAGGGCCTACGAGCAGTACTTC
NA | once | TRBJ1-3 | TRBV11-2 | CASSESGGGNTIYF | TGTGCCAGCAGCGAAAGTGGGGGTGGAAACACCATATATTTT
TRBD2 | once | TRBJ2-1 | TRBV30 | CAWTPGLARTNEQFF | TGTGCCTGGACACCGGGACTAGCGAGAACCAATGAGCAGTTCTTC
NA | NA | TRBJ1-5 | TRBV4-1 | CASSSYPGSNQPQHF | TGCGCCAGCAGCTCATATCCAGGGAGCAATCAGCCCCAGCATTTT
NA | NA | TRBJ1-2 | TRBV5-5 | CASSLAGTTNYGYTF | TGTGCCAGCAGCTTGGCCGGGACAACCAACTATGGCTACACCTTC
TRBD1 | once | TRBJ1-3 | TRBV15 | CATSRDDRVSSGNTIYF | TGTGCCACCAGCAGAGATGACAGGGTTAGCTCTGGAAACACCATATATTTT
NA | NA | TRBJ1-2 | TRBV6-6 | CASSNTNYGYTF | TGTGCCAGCAGCAACACTAACTATGGCTACACCTTC
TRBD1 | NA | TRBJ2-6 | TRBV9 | CASSVGRAPSLTGEISGANVLTF | TGTGCCAGCAGCGTAGGTAGGGCCCCCTCCTTGACAGGGGAAATAAGTGGGGCCAACGTCCTGACTTTC
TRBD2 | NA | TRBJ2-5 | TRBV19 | CASRATSGRASQETQYF | TGTGCCAGTAGGGCCACTAGCGGGAGGGCCTCCCAAGAGACCCAGTACTTC
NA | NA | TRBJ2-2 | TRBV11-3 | CASSLVRGRGTGELFF | TGTGCCAGCAGCTTAGTACGAGGCAGAGGCACCGGGGAGCTGTTTTTT
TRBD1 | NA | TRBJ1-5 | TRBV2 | CASSDKGTGGNQPQHF | TGTGCCAGCAGTGATAAAGGGACAGGGGGCAATCAGCCCCAGCATTTT
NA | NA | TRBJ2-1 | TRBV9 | CASSVELAVTYNEQFF | TGTGCCAGCAGCGTAGAGTTAGCGGTGACCTACAATGAGCAGTTCTTC
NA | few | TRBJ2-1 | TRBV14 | CASSHVGGLPNEQFF | TGTGCCAGCAGCCATGTGGGGGGGCTACCCAATGAGCAGTTCTTC
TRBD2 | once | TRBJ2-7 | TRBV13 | CASSPVYAGGGHEQYF | TGTGCCAGCAGCCCTGTCTATGCGGGAGGAGGCCACGAGCAGTACTTC
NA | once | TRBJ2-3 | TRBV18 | CASSPLQDTQYF | TGTGCCAGCTCACCATTGCAGGATACGCAGTATTTT
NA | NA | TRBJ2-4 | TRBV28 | CASSQDLTIQYF | TGTGCCAGCAGCCAGGACCTTACGATTCAGTACTTC
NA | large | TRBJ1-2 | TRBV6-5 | CATGQGASYTF | TGTGCCACGGGTCAGGGAGCTAGCTACACCTTC
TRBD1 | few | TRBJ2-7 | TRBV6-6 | CASSEGQPYEQYF | TGTGCCAGCAGTGAGGGACAGCCTTACGAGCAGTACTTC
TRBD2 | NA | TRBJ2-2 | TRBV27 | CASSRLASDTGELFF | TGTGCCAGCAGCCGACTAGCCTCCGACACCGGGGAGCTGTTTTTT
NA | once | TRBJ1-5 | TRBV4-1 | CASSQDLPGVDQPQHF | TGCGCCAGCAGCCAAGATCTCCCGGGGGTAGATCAGCCCCAGCATTTT
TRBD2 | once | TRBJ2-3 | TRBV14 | CASSLTWTSGSTDTQYF | TGTGCCAGCAGCCTTACTTGGACTAGCGGGAGCACAGATACGCAGTATTTT
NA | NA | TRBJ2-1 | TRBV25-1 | CASVGTPYNEQFF | TGTGCCAGCGTCGGGACACCTTACAATGAGCAGTTCTTC
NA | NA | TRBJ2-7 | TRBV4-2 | CASSQPGAPEQYF | TGTGCCAGCAGCCAACCGGGAGCCCCTGAGCAGTACTTC
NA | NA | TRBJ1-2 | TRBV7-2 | CASSQRRGVWYGYTF | TGTGCCAGCAGCCAACGACGGGGGGTCTGGTATGGCTACACCTTC
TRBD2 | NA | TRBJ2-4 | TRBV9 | CASSSGTSSLIQYF | TGTGCCAGCAGCTCGGGGACTAGCTCGCTCATTCAGTACTTC
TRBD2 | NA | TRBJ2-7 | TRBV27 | CASSLGGGRYEQYF | TGTGCCAGCAGTTTGGGTGGCGGGAGATACGAGCAGTACTTC
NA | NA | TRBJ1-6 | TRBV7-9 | CASSPVGSYNSPLHF | TGTGCCAGCAGCCCCGTGGGCTCCTATAATTCACCCCTCCACTTT
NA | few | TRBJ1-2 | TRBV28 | CASDNIGGRGGYTF | TGTGCCAGTGATAATATAGGAGGGAGAGGTGGCTACACCTTC
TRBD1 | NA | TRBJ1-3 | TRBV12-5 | CASATGQGSDNTIYF | TGTGCTAGTGCCACCGGACAGGGATCGGACAACACCATATATTTT
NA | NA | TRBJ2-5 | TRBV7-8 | CASSLGKGTRETQYF | TGTGCCAGCAGCTTAGGAAAAGGGACCCGAGAGACCCAGTACTTC
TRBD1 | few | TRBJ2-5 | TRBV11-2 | CASSSAQGADGETQYF | TGTGCCAGCAGCTCTGCTCAGGGGGCGGACGGGGAGACCCAGTACTTC
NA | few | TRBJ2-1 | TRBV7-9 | CASSLAGSVANEQFF | TGTGCCAGCAGCTTAGCAGGGTCCGTCGCCAATGAGCAGTTCTTC